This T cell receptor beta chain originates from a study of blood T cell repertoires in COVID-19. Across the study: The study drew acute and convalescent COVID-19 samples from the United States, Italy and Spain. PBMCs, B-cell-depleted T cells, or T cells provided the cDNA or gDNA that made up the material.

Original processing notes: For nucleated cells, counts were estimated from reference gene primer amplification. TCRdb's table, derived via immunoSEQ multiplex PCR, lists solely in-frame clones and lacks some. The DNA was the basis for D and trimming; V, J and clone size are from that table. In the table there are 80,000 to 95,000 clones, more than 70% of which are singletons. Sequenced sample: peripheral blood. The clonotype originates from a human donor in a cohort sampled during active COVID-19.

CDR3 sequence reads: CASSLGGTGGYGYTF. The CDR3 coding sequence is TGTGCCAGCAGCTTAGGCGGGACAGGGGGTTATGGCTACACCTTC. V and J are TRBV11-2 and TRBJ1-2; 11 bases are a match to TRBD1. The CDR3 covers 15 residues. CDR1 SGHAT and CDR2 FQNNGV come from the germline V gene. The junction had 3 bases not matched to a gene; V was cut back by 1 base and J by 5 bases.